This T cell receptor beta chain was documented in a study of molecular identifiers for immune sequencing clone quantification. This clonotype showed up just a few times. Both previously described methods and listed TCR primers were employed to make bulk TCR libraries. One entry per CDR3 protein, called by TCRdb with MiXCR from the PCR reads. The data contain some 97,000 distinct CDR3 sequences, roughly 38% of them singletons. The CDR3 runs 13 residues. V was pared by 1 base and J by 10 bases, with 9 bases between. Germline-derived CDR1 and CDR2 are SGDLS and YYNGEE. Libraries for naive CD8 T cells, which were made from about 20,000 to 1,000,000 sorted cells, drew on 10%, 30% or 50% of the RNA.

The chain links TRBV9 to TRBJ1-6; D might be TRBD1 (5 bases). The sample comprised naive CD8+ T cells from blood, with Jurkat cell RNA spiked in. Subset of the sample: FACS-sorted CD8+CD4-CCR7+CD45RA+ naive T cells. The receptor comes from a human donor in good health. Some libraries in this study had Jurkat cell RNA spiked in. The CDR3, as DNA: TGTGCCAGCAGCGTACCAGGGTTGTCACCCCTCCACTTT. Its protein is CASSVPGLSPLHF.